These T cell receptor beta chains were read from a single sample in a study of control samples from healthy donors and cancer patients. Libraries were prepared by immunoSEQ multiplex PCR; TCRdb keeps only in-frame clonotypes and omits some of them. The sample contains just under 80,000 clones, about 87% of which appear only once. The sequenced sample was PBMCs. The receptors originated from a woman between 55 and 75 years old with head and neck cancer. The CDR3 runs from the conserved cysteine through the conserved F or W. A D gene is named only where the DNA matches it firmly. Rows may omit the clone size; those that give it use once, few, many or a size class.

cdr3_length,v_call,clone_size,j_call,d_call,cdr3_aa,cdr3_nt
15,TRBV15,-,TRBJ2-3,-,CATSRGLDGRDTQYF,TGTGCCACCAGCAGAGGACTGGACGGGAGAGATACGCAGTATTTT
16,TRBV4-1,-,TRBJ2-1,TRBD2,CASSGTSGRTYNEQFF,TGCGCCAGCTCCGGGACTAGCGGGAGAACCTACAATGAGCAGTTCTTC
15,TRBV30,few,TRBJ1-3,-,CAWSGQAYSGNTIYF,TGTGCCTGGAGTGGACAGGCCTACTCTGGAAACACCATATATTTT
15,TRBV24-1,-,TRBJ2-7,-,CATSAEGGVGSEQYF,TGTGCCACCAGTGCCGAGGGTGGGGTAGGCTCCGAGCAGTACTTC
15,TRBV7-3,-,TRBJ2-1,TRBD1,CASSLITGTENEQFF,TGTGCCAGCAGCTTAATTACCGGGACAGAAAATGAGCAGTTCTTC
16,TRBV12-2,-,TRBJ2-7,-,CASRLERDPQDYEQYF,TGTGCAAGTCGCTTAGAACGGGACCCGCAGGACTACGAGCAGTACTTC
17,TRBV7-9,-,TRBJ2-1,TRBD2,CASSLPGTSGKWDEQFF,TGTGCCAGCAGCTTACCCGGGACTAGCGGAAAGTGGGATGAGCAGTTCTTC
16,TRBV7-3,-,TRBJ2-3,-,CASSSSPGTSTDTQYF,TGTGCCAGCAGCTCTTCCCCCGGGACGAGCACAGATACGCAGTATTTT
13,TRBV18,-,TRBJ2-1,-,CASSPTSYNEQFF,TGTGCCAGCTCACCAACTAGTTACAATGAGCAGTTCTTC
15,TRBV6-2/TRBV6-3,-,TRBJ2-7,-,CASSYRLLSDYEQYF,TGTGCCAGCAGTTACAGGCTCCTCTCAGACTACGAGCAGTACTTC
17,TRBV11-3,-,TRBJ2-2,TRBD1,CASSLGPTGANTGELFF,TGTGCCAGCAGCTTAGGACCGACAGGGGCGAACACCGGGGAGCTGTTTTTT
15,TRBV5-1,-,TRBJ1-1,-,CASSFGPQLDTEAFF,TGCGCCAGCAGCTTCGGGCCGCAGCTCGACACTGAAGCTTTCTTT
15,TRBV6-5,-,TRBJ1-1,TRBD1,CASQRPGQEKREAFF,TGTGCCAGCCAAAGACCGGGACAGGAAAAACGTGAAGCTTTCTTT
15,TRBV9,-,TRBJ2-3,TRBD2,CASSTSGYSTDTQYF,TGTGCCAGCAGCACTAGCGGGTATAGCACAGATACGCAGTATTTT
12,TRBV12-3/TRBV12-4,-,TRBJ1-3,-,CASSFPGNTIYF,TGTGCCAGCAGTTTTCCCGGAAACACCATATATTTT
15,TRBV6-1,-,TRBJ2-3,-,CASSEMWTRTDTQYF,TGTGCCAGCAGTGAAATGTGGACCCGCACAGATACGCAGTATTTT
14,TRBV7-9,-,TRBJ2-2,-,CASSSRVFTGELFF,TGTGCCAGCAGCTCCAGGGTGTTCACCGGGGAGCTGTTTTTT
15,TRBV13,-,TRBJ1-6,TRBD1,CASSSGQGMNSPLHF,TGTGCCAGCAGCTCAGGACAGGGGATGAATTCACCCCTCCACTTT
16,TRBV5-4,-,TRBJ2-7,TRBD2,CASSFQTGTSAYEQYF,TGTGCCAGCAGCTTCCAAACCGGGACTAGCGCATACGAGCAGTACTTC
16,TRBV3-1/TRBV3-2,-,TRBJ2-4,-,CASSQVPGIAKNIQYF,TGTGCCAGCAGCCAAGTACCGGGAATCGCCAAAAACATTCAGTACTTC
18,TRBV12-5,few,TRBJ1-6,-,CASGLVRAGMGVNSPLHF,TGTGCTAGTGGTTTGGTACGGGCCGGGATGGGAGTGAATTCACCCCTCCACTTT
13,TRBV18,-,TRBJ2-7,TRBD1,CASSQTGGYEQYF,TGTGCCAGCTCACAGACAGGGGGGTACGAGCAGTACTTC
15,TRBV5-1,-,TRBJ2-1,TRBD2,CASSMGLAGGNEQFF,TGCGCCAGCAGCATGGGACTAGCGGGAGGCAATGAGCAGTTCTTC
15,TRBV6-5,-,TRBJ2-2,TRBD2,CASRKLLADTGELFF,TGTGCCAGCAGAAAGTTACTAGCGGACACCGGGGAGCTGTTTTTT
15,TRBV5-1,once,TRBJ2-3,TRBD2,CASSYTSGSTDTQYF,TGCGCCAGCAGCTACACTAGCGGGAGCACAGATACGCAGTATTTT
13,TRBV12-3/TRBV12-4,-,TRBJ2-5,-,CASSLTRSETQYF,TGTGCCAGCAGTTTAACACGAAGTGAGACCCAGTACTTC
14,TRBV11-1,-,TRBJ2-5,-,CASSLIRGAETQYF,TGTGCCAGCAGCTTGATTCGCGGGGCAGAGACCCAGTACTTC
16,TRBV10-1,few,TRBJ2-7,TRBD1,CASSPRQGQAPYEQYF,TGCGCCAGCAGTCCCCGCCAGGGACAGGCACCCTACGAGCAGTACTTC
16,TRBV4-1,-,TRBJ1-1,-,CASSQDRGSLNTEAFF,TGCGCCAGCAGCCAAGATCGAGGCAGCCTGAACACTGAAGCTTTCTTT
15,TRBV9,-,TRBJ2-2,TRBD1,CASNLGTGNTGELFF,TGTGCCAGCAACTTGGGGACAGGGAACACCGGGGAGCTGTTTTTT
17,TRBV19,-,TRBJ2-1,TRBD2,CASSIETSGRVYNEQFF,TGTGCCAGTAGTATAGAGACTAGCGGGAGGGTATACAATGAGCAGTTCTTC
13,TRBV23-1,-,TRBJ1-4,-,CASSPLGREKLFF,TGCGCCAGCAGTCCCTTGGGAAGGGAAAAACTGTTTTTT
15,TRBV28,-,TRBJ1-4,TRBD1,CASSSTGGPHEKLFF,TGTGCCAGCAGTTCGACAGGGGGCCCTCATGAAAAACTGTTTTTT
14,TRBV5-1,-,TRBJ1-1,-,CASSLGVLNTEAFF,TGCGCCAGCAGCTTGGGGGTATTAAACACTGAAGCTTTCTTT
15,TRBV5-4,-,TRBJ2-1,-,CASSLSRAQGDEQFF,TGTGCCAGCAGCTTGTCTCGCGCCCAAGGGGATGAGCAGTTCTTC
15,TRBV3-1/TRBV3-2,-,TRBJ2-2,-,CASSRVPTSSGELFF,TGTGCCAGCAGCCGGGTGCCCACCAGTAGCGGGGAGCTGTTTTTT